This paragraph covers one T cell receptor (beta chain) sequence. The antigen remains unidentified. This clone may be a read error of a much larger clone one base away. This specimen comes from a study of regulatory T cells in long-lasting Graves disease. Time point defined: newly diagnosed GD, antithyroid drugs for less than 3 months. After RNA was extracted from PBMCs, the TCR library was made from it. American Thyroid Association guidelines served as the basis for diagnosing Graves' disease. Per the germline V gene, CDR1 is MDHEN and CDR2 is SYDVKM. This CDR3 region has 15 residues. Study-wide findings and caveats: Persistent Graves' patients showed reduced TCR diversity versus newly diagnosed patients.

Libraries of TCR beta came from iRepertoire HTBI primers plus Arm-PCR of CDR3 regions. From the multiplex PCR reads, TCRdb called clonotypes with MiXCR, one entry per CDR3 protein. Here the sample spans 500,000 or so distinct CDR3 sequences, 15% to 20% being singletons. The same sample was also used in a study of T cells in Graves' hyperthyroidism and ophthalmopathy.

The clonotype was recovered from a man aged 35 to 55 with Graves disease. The chain uses TRBV28 and TRBJ1-6; 12 bases align to TRBD1. The sequencing here drew on peripheral blood mononuclear cells (PBMCs), taken at new diagnosis, from a patient treated with antithyroid drugs. CDR3 nucleotides: TGTGCCAGCTTGCCGGGACAGGGGGCAAATTCACCCCCCCACTTT. Its protein is CASLPGQGANSPPHF.